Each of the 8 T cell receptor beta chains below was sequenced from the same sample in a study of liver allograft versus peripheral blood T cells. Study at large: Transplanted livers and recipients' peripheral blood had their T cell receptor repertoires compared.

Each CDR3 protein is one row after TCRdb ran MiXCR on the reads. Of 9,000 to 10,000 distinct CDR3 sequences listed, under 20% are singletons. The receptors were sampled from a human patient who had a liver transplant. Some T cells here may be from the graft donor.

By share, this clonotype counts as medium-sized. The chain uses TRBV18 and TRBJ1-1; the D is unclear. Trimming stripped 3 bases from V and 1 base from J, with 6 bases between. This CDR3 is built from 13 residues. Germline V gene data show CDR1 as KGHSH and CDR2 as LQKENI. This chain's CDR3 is CASSPWENTEAFF. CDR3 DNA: TGTGCCAGCTCACCGTGGGAGAACACTGAAGCTTTCTTT.

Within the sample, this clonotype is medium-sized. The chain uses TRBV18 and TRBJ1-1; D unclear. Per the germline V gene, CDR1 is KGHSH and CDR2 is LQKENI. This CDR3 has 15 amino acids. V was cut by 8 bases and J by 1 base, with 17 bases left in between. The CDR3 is CASTALRTENTEAFF. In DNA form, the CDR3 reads TGTGCCAGCACCGCCCTCCGGACGGAGAACACTGAAGCTTTCTTT.

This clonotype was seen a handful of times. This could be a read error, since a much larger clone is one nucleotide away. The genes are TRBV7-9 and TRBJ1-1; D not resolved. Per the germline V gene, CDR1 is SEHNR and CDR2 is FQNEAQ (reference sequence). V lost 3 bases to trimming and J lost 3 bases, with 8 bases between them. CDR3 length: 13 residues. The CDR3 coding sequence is TGTGCCAGCAGCTTCGGAGGGTACACTGAAGCTTTCTTT. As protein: CASSFGGYTEAFF.

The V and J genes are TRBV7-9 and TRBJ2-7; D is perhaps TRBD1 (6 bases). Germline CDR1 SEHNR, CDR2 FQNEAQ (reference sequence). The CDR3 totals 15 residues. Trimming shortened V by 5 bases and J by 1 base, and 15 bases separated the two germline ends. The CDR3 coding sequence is TGTGCCAGCAGCCGGTCCGGGACACCGTCCTACGAGCAGTACTTC. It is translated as CASSRSGTPSYEQYF. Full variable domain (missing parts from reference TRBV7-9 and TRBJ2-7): DTGVSQNPRHKITKRGQNVTFRCDPISEHNRLYWYRQTLGQGPEFLTYFQNEAQLEKSRLLSDRFSAERPKGSFSTLEIQRTEQGDSAMYLCASSRSGTPSYEQYFGPGTRLTVT.

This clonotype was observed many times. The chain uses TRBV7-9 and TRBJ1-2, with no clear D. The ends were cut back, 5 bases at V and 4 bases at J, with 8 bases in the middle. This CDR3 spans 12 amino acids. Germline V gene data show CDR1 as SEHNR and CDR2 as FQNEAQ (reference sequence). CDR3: CASSPDTYGYTF. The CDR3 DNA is TGTGCCAGCAGCCCCGACACCTATGGCTACACCTTC.

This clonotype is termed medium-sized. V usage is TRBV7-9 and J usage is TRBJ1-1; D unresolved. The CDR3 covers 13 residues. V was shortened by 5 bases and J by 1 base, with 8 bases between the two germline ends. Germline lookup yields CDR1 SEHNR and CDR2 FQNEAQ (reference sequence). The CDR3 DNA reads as TGTGCCAGCAGCAGAGGAGCGAACACTGAAGCTTTCTTT. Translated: CASSRGANTEAFF.

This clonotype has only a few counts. The CDR3 DNA sequence: TGCAGTGCTAGCTCCGGGACAGTGAACACTGAAGCTTTCTTT. It codes for CSASSGTVNTEAFF. V gene TRBV20-1 combines with J gene TRBJ1-1; 7 nucleotides line up with TRBD1. J was trimmed by 0 bases and V by 3 bases; bases with no gene match: 4. The CDR3 has 14 residues. CDR1 is DFQATT, CDR2 SNEGSKA, per germline (reference sequence).

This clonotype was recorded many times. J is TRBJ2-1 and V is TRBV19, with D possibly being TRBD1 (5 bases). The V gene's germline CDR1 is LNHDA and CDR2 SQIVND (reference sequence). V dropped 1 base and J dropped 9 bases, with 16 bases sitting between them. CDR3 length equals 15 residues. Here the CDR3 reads CASSIAWGSWSEQFF. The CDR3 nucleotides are TGTGCCAGTAGTATAGCTTGGGGCAGCTGGAGTGAGCAGTTCTTC.